This T cell receptor (beta chain) emerged from a study of blood T cell repertoires in COVID-19. Study details: Both acute and convalescent COVID-19 samples were obtained from the United States, Italy and Spain.

The V end was cut by 0 bases, the J end by 0 bases, with 7 bases between. The CDR3 has 15 amino acids. The germline V gene has CDR1 SGHRS and CDR2 YFSETQ. Those enrolled in Seattle joined during active infection and were followed longitudinally afterward. In the source study's methods: The assay estimated nucleated cells by amplifying reference gene primers. TCRdb keeps only in-frame clones here, not all; method: immunoSEQ multiplex PCR. V, J and clone size derive from that table, while D and trimming were established from the DNA sequence. The repertoire includes about 38,000 clones, about two thirds of them detected once, and about 10% sits in the top ten.

Sequenced: peripheral blood. The chain recombines TRBV5-1 with TRBJ1-3; maybe TRBD1 (5 bases). The receptor's source is a man aged 70 or older with COVID-19, enrolled during active disease. The CDR3 region is CASSLDRSSGNTIYF. In DNA form, the CDR3 reads TGCGCCAGCAGCTTGGACAGGAGCTCTGGAAACACCATATATTTT.